The 26 T cell receptor beta chains below come from one sample, sequenced in a study of vaccination effects on CD4 cells after COVID-19. Their specific antigens are unknown. In the ViraFEST assay, antigen-specific CD4+ clonotypes were identified by expansion after peptide-pool stimulation. Scientists isolated CD4+ T cells after a roughly nine-day culture period ended. Nucleocapsid antibodies stayed negative before and after vaccination, showing no earlier SARS-CoV-2 infection. TCRdb's table, derived via immunoSEQ multiplex PCR, lists solely in-frame clones and lacks some. Altogether more than 20,000 clones are present, 74% being singletons, with the ten largest covering 3% to 4%. Sequencing used CD4+ T cells from PBMCs cultured with SARS-CoV-2 spike peptides, obtained before COVID-19 vaccination. The origin of the receptors is a human donor who received a COVID-19 vaccine.

The chain carries TRBV3-1 (or the pseudogene TRBV3-2) and TRBJ2-5; TRBD2 matches 7 bases. CDR1 is LGHDT, CDR2 YNNKEL, per germline (reference sequence). V lost 0 bases to trimming and J lost 3 bases; unmatched junction nucleotides: 1. CDR3 length: 14 amino acids. CDR3 sequence: CASSQELAEETQYF. The DNA for the CDR3 is TGTGCCAGCAGCCAAGAGCTAGCGGAAGAGACCCAGTACTTC.

The chain uses TRBV18 and TRBJ1-5; maybe TRBD1 (6 bases). CDR3 size: 13 residues. Trimming removed 1 base at V and 5 bases at J, with 6 bases between. Per germline, CDR1 KGHSH and CDR2 LQKENI. CDR3 coding DNA: TGTGCCAGCTCACCACAGGGGGATCAGCCCCAGCATTTT. Residues: CASSPQGDQPQHF.

The chain carries TRBV7-9 and TRBJ1-2, with a weak D call TRBD1 (6 bases). The V and J ends lost 6 bases and 5 bases respectively, with 10 bases between them. The CDR3 has 12 amino acids. The germline V gene has CDR1 SEHNR and CDR2 FQNEAQ (reference sequence). The CDR3 bases are TGTGCCAGCAGTGCAGGGGATTATGGCTACACCTTC. Translated, it gives CASSAGDYGYTF.

The genes are TRBV6-6 and TRBJ2-7; D remains unclear. Germline V gives CDR1 MNHNY, CDR2 SVGAGI (reference sequence). The CDR3 loop spans 13 amino acids. V lost 5 bases and J lost 1, with 9 bases in between. Here the CDR3 reads CASSPGRSYEQYF. CDR3 DNA sequence: TGTGCCAGCAGTCCGGGCCGGTCCTACGAGCAGTACTTC.

The V gene is TRBV19, the J gene TRBJ1-5; D may be TRBD1 (5 bases). The germline CDR1 and CDR2 sequences are LNHDA and SQIVND (reference sequence). This CDR3 is built from 15 residues. V was cut by 0 bases and J by 3 bases, with 9 bases left in between. This CDR3 is CASSIDQTVNQPQHF. CDR3 DNA: TGTGCCAGTAGTATAGATCAGACAGTCAATCAGCCCCAGCATTTT.

In its sample, this clone was seen once. V is TRBV5-4 and J is TRBJ2-7; TRBD2 matches 11 bases. The J segment lost 6 bases and the V segment lost 1 base, leaving 6 bases of the junction unmatched. This CDR3 comprises 15 residues. CDR1 SGHNT and CDR2 YYREEE come from the germline V gene (reference sequence). CDR3 bases: TGTGCCAGCAGCTTGAATAGCGGGGGGGCAGGCGAGCAGTACTTC. It yields the protein CASSLNSGGAGEQYF. Complete variable domain (other parts from reference TRBV5-4 and TRBJ2-7): ETGVTQSPTHLIKTRGQQVTLRCSSQSGHNTVSWYQQALGQGPQFIFQYYREEENGRGNFPPRFSGLQFPNYSSELNVNALELDDSALYLCASSLNSGGAGEQYFGPGTRLTVT.

The V gene is TRBV5-1, the J gene TRBJ2-2; 10 nucleotides line up with TRBD2. V shed 3 bases, J shed 6 bases, and the junction held 8 bases outside the gene matches. The CDR3 sequence is 16 residues long. CDR1 and CDR2 from the germline V gene are SGHRS and YFSETQ. CDR3 in amino acids: CASSSVAGGVAGELFF. The CDR3, as DNA: TGCGCCAGCAGCTCGGTAGCGGGGGGTGTCGCCGGGGAGCTGTTTTTT.

The CDR3 sequence is CASSQDRVGQYF. In nucleotides, the CDR3 is TGCGCCAGCAGCCAAGACAGGGTTGGGCAGTACTTC. The chain couples TRBV4-1 to TRBJ2-7, with D tentatively TRBD1 (5 bases). The V gene lost 0 bases and the J gene lost 9 bases, with 9 bases spanning the gap. CDR1 and CDR2 from the germline V gene are MGHRA and YSYEKL. This CDR3 has 12 amino acids.

The rearrangement joins TRBV7-7 to TRBJ2-2; D is unresolved. Looked up from germline, CDR1 is SSHAT and CDR2 is FNYEAQ (reference sequence). V lost 5 bases, J lost 4 bases, and 8 bases lay in between. CDR3 size: 13 residues. The CDR3 protein is CASSPAFTGELFF. CDR3 DNA sequence: TGTGCCAGCAGCCCCGCGTTCACCGGGGAGCTGTTTTTT.

This chain connects TRBV25-1 to TRBJ2-2; D is possibly TRBD1 (6 bases). V gave up 0 bases and J gave up 1 base, with 9 bases separating them. Germline CDR1 is MGHDK and CDR2 is SYGVNS. CDR3 length: 16 residues. The CDR3 here is CASSEYIRGNTGELFF. The CDR3 nucleotides are TGTGCCAGCAGTGAATATATCAGGGGGAACACCGGGGAGCTGTTTTTT.

This clone was recorded only once. Written as DNA, the CDR3 is TGTGCCACCAGCAGAGGTGGGGTCCGGGGCTACACCTTC. Amino acids: CATSRGGVRGYTF. The rearrangement joins TRBV15 to TRBJ1-2, with no clear D. Trimming took 1 base from V and 8 from J, leaving 11 bases between them. Germline CDR1 LNHNV, CDR2 YYDKDF (reference sequence). This CDR3 has 13 amino acids.

This clone was observed a few times. The rearrangement uses TRBV6-5 and TRBJ2-1; D is ambiguous. CDR1 and CDR2 (germline): MNHEY, SVGAGI. The CDR3 runs 14 residues. Trimming took off 2 bases at V and 4 bases at J, with 9 bases between the two ends. CDR3 protein: CASSYGRWYNEQFF. For the CDR3, the DNA is TGTGCCAGCAGTTACGGAAGGTGGTACAATGAGCAGTTCTTC.

The chain is built from TRBV3-1 (or the pseudogene TRBV3-2) and TRBJ2-7, with 8 bases lining up with TRBD2. The CDR3 is 15 amino acids. The germline V gene encodes CDR1 LGHDT and CDR2 YNNKEL (reference sequence). The V and J ends lost 4 bases and 5 bases, in that order; junction bases with no gene match: 10. CDR3 coding DNA: TGTGCCAGCAGCCTGAGCGGGAGATTCCCCCACGAGCAGTACTTC. It encodes CASSLSGRFPHEQYF.

Here the CDR3 reads CASDNTYEQYF. Here the CDR3 DNA reads TGTGCCAGCGACAATACCTACGAGCAGTACTTC. V is TRBV6-6 and J is TRBJ2-7, with D unclear. Germline lookup yields CDR1 MNHNY and CDR2 SVGAGI (reference sequence). The CDR3 loop spans 11 amino acids. V lost 8 bases and J lost 2, with 7 bases in between.

The genes are TRBV5-6 and TRBJ1-6; 7 nucleotides agree with TRBD1. In germline, CDR1 is SGHDT, CDR2 YYEEEE. The junction had 5 bases not matched to a gene; V was cut back by 4 bases and J by 7 bases. The CDR3 length is 14 residues. CDR3 DNA: TGTGCCAGCAGCCGCGACAGGGAAAATTCACCCCTCCACTTT. This gives the protein CASSRDRENSPLHF.

The chain employs TRBV6-5 and TRBJ1-2, with 9 positions matching TRBD1. The CDR3 has 14 amino acids. Trimming removed 8 bases from V and 3 bases from J; junction bases left unmatched: 7. Germline V gene lookup returns CDR1 MNHEY and CDR2 SVGAGI. CDR3 protein: CASRQDRGDYGYTF. CDR3 DNA: TGTGCCAGCCGTCAGGACAGGGGAGACTATGGCTACACCTTC.

This chain joins TRBV3-1 (or the pseudogene TRBV3-2) and TRBJ2-7; a weak D match, TRBD1 (5 bases). The ends were cut back, 2 bases at V and 4 bases at J, with 6 bases in the middle. Germline-derived CDR1 and CDR2 are LGHDT and YNNKEL (reference sequence). CDR3 length equals 12 residues. In DNA form, the CDR3 reads TGTGCCAGCAGCCAAAGGGGTTACGAGCAGTACTTC. Protein product: CASSQRGYEQYF.

A few counts support this clone. The chain couples TRBV4-2 to TRBJ2-7; D might be TRBD2 (6 bases). Germline CDR1 and CDR2: LGHNA and YNFKEQ. V shed 1 base and J shed 0 bases, with 13 bases lying between them. The CDR3 is 16 amino acids. The CDR3 sequence is CASSQGGTYDSYEQYF. CDR3 in DNA: TGTGCCAGCAGCCAAGGGGGGACTTACGACTCCTACGAGCAGTACTTC.

The chain carries TRBV4-1 and TRBJ2-7, with a weak D call TRBD2 (5 bases). Germline CDR1 reads MGHRA; CDR2 reads YSYEKL. V shed 4 bases and J shed 3 bases, with 10 bases lying between them. The length of the CDR3 is 13 residues. The CDR3, as DNA: TGCGCCAGCAGCCTGGAGCGGAACTACGAGCAGTACTTC. The encoded protein is CASSLERNYEQYF.

The CDR3 is CASSFRTASPDSPLHF. The DNA of the CDR3 is TGTGCCAGCTCATTTCGGACAGCTTCTCCGGATTCACCCCTCCACTTT. The chain employs TRBV18 and TRBJ1-6, with D perhaps matching TRBD1 (6 bases). Germline lookup yields CDR1 KGHSH and CDR2 LQKENI. This CDR3 region has 16 residues. Trimming cost V 5 bases and J 8 bases, with 19 bases left between them.

The gene calls are TRBV29-1 and TRBJ2-7; D may be TRBD2 (5 bases). The CDR3 has 12 residues. The germline V gene encodes CDR1 SQVTM and CDR2 ANQGSEA. V was shortened by 6 bases and J by 5 bases, with 14 bases between the two germline ends. The CDR3 reads CSVRTPGDEQYF. The CDR3 coding sequence is TGCAGCGTCAGGACTCCCGGGGACGAGCAGTACTTC.

The chain employs TRBV5-1 and TRBJ2-1, with D perhaps matching TRBD1 or TRBD2 (5 bases each). The CDR3 is 15 amino acids. Trimming cost V 1 base and J 2 bases, with 10 bases left between them. Germline CDR1 SGHRS, CDR2 YFSETQ. The CDR3 DNA is TGCGCCAGCAGCTTGCGGGGCCCACCCTACAATGAGCAGTTCTTC. This gives the protein CASSLRGPPYNEQFF.

This chain uses TRBV5-5 with TRBJ2-5, with D possibly TRBD2 on 7 matching bases. This CDR3 has 13 residues. Germline CDR1 is SGHKS and CDR2 is YYEKEE (reference sequence). V was pared by 1 base and J by 5 bases, with 9 bases between. This chain's CDR3 is CASSLRGGETQYF. CDR3 nucleotides: TGTGCCAGCAGCTTGAGGGGGGGGGAGACCCAGTACTTC.

The V call is TRBV29-1, the J call TRBJ2-5; 8 nucleotides line up with TRBD2. Looked up from germline, CDR1 is SQVTM and CDR2 is ANQGSEA. The CDR3 is 14 amino acids. V lost 5 bases, J lost 1 base, and 6 bases stayed unmatched. The CDR3 spells CSVRLAGSQETQYF. The DNA of the CDR3 is TGCAGCGTTCGATTAGCGGGGAGCCAAGAGACCCAGTACTTC.

The chain links TRBV18 to TRBJ1-4, with TRBD1 matching over 9 bases. Trimming took 4 bases from V and 4 from J; bases not matched to a gene: 7. The germline CDR1 and CDR2 sequences are KGHSH and LQKENI. This CDR3 is built from 16 residues. The CDR3 is CASSQTGQGVNEKLFF. The CDR3 DNA reads as TGTGCCAGCTCACAAACGGGACAGGGCGTTAATGAAAAACTGTTTTTT. Drawing the rest from reference TRBV18 and TRBJ1-4, the complete variable domain is NAGVMQNPRHLVRRRGQEARLRCSPMKGHSHVYWYRQLPEEGLKFMVYLQKENIIDESGMPKERFSAEFPKEGPSILRIQQVVRGDSAAYFCASSQTGQGVNEKLFFGSGTQLSVL.

This clone occurred once. The genes are TRBV12-1 and TRBJ2-4. TRBV12-1 is tagged as a pseudogene. CDR3 length equals 14 residues. The CDR3 loop is CASKIWIAKNIQYF. The CDR3 DNA reads TGTGCCAGCAAAATCTGGATAGCCAAAAACATTCAGTACTTC.